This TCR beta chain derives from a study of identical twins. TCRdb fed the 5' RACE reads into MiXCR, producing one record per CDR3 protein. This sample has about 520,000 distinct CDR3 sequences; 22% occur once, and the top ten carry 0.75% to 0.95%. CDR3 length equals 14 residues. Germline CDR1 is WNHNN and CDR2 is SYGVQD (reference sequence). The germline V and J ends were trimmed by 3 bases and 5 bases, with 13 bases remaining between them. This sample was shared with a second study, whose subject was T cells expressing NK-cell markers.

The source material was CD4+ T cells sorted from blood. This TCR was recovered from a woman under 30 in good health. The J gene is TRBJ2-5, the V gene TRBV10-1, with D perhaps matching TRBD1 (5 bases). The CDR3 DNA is TGCGCCAGCAGTGATGGCAGGGTTGTCGAGACCCAGTACTTC. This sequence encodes CASSDGRVVETQYF.